These 15 T cell receptor beta chains were all obtained from the same sample, sequenced in a study of breast tumors, draining lymph nodes, adjacent tissues (dated by TCRdb to the mid-2010s). The library was built by means of multiplex PCR. The sequencer was an Illumina HiSeq 2000. The public reads were reprocessed in TCRdb via fastp at Q25 and MiXCR, keeping in-frame beta chains. Merged by CDR3 protein, the rows form single entries marked with the most common genes and DNA. Across this sample there are some 17,000 distinct CDR3 sequences, with 45% seen only once. 13% of the sample rests with the top ten. The sample comprised tumor-adjacent breast tissue. The receptor set was obtained from a female donor with breast cancer. Some clones in this sample may be carry-over from other donors' samples.

This clonotype was observed once. The chain links TRBV5-8 to TRBJ2-7; 9 bases map to TRBD2. This CDR3 spans 15 amino acids. Germline lookup yields CDR1 SGHTS and CDR2 YDEGEE. Unmatched junction bases numbered 9, after V lost 6 bases and J lost 2 bases. CDR3 region: CASTNLAGQTYEQYF. The CDR3 DNA reads as TGTGCCAGCACCAATCTAGCGGGACAGACCTACGAGCAGTACTTC.

This clonotype was found many times. The chain links TRBV20-1 to TRBJ1-1, with a possible D match to TRBD1 (6 bases). The V gene lost 7 bases and the J gene lost 1 base, with 16 bases spanning the gap. Germline values: CDR1 DFQATT, CDR2 SNEGSKA (reference sequence). The CDR3 has 14 residues. The CDR3: CSVTRGQGNTEAFF. The CDR3 DNA is TGCAGTGTTACCAGGGGTCAGGGGAACACTGAAGCTTTCTTT.

In this sample, this clonotype turned up many times. The chain couples TRBV6-2 or TRBV6-3 to TRBJ2-5; D gene ambiguous. V shed 6 bases and J shed 5 bases, with 19 bases lying between them. From germline, CDR1 is MNHEY and CDR2 SVGEGT. The CDR3 is 15 amino acids. CDR3 loop: CASRFLPGTRETQYF. The CDR3 DNA reads as TGTGCCAGCAGATTTCTTCCGGGCACCCGGGAGACCCAGTACTTC.

This clonotype came up many times. V usage is TRBV30 and J usage is TRBJ2-1, with 8 bases identical to TRBD2. Germline V CDR1 and CDR2: GTSNPN, SVGIG (reference sequence). CDR3 length equals 15 residues. V shed 4 bases and J 5 bases; nucleotides not matched to a gene: 10. The CDR3 loop is CAWTPIGRGNNEQFF. The CDR3 DNA reads TGTGCCTGGACGCCCATCGGGAGGGGGAACAATGAGCAGTTCTTC.

The chain carries TRBV9 and TRBJ1-2, with 9 nucleotides matching TRBD1. Losses at the gene ends were 2 bases for V and 4 bases for J; bases not matched to a gene: 6. Germline CDR1 is SGDLS and CDR2 is YYNGEE. The CDR3 spans 15 residues. CDR3 bases: TGTGCCAGCAGCGTTGGGACAGGGACACTCTATGGCTACACCTTC. Protein: CASSVGTGTLYGYTF.

This clonotype was observed at least ten times. The chain combines TRBV11-3 with TRBJ2-5, with 10 positions matching TRBD1. Germline assignment: CDR1 SGHNT and CDR2 YENEEA. The CDR3 is made up of 16 amino acids. J was trimmed by 3 bases and V by 0 bases; bases with no gene match: 4. The CDR3 spells CASSLDGGTGEETQYF. For the CDR3, the DNA is TGTGCCAGCAGCTTAGACGGGGGGACAGGGGAAGAGACCCAGTACTTC.

This clonotype is medium-sized in the sample. The genes are TRBV7-6 and TRBJ2-1, with D unresolved. Germline values: CDR1 SGHVS, CDR2 FNYEAQ. The CDR3 length is 11 residues. V gave up 1 base and J gave up 7 bases, with 2 bases separating them. The chain's CDR3 is CASSLGNEQFF. CDR3 nucleotides: TGTGCCAGCAGCTTAGGGAATGAGCAGTTCTTC.

The sample holds many counts of this clonotype. The genes are TRBV5-1 and TRBJ2-5; 11 bases are shared with TRBD2. Germline lookup yields CDR1 SGHRS and CDR2 YFSETQ. V shed 0 bases and J 4 bases; nucleotides not matched to a gene: 5. The CDR3 extends over 16 amino acids. CDR3 loop: CASSLASGLAGETQYF. The CDR3 DNA sequence: TGCGCCAGCAGCTTGGCGTCCGGACTAGCGGGAGAGACCCAGTACTTC.

This clonotype was picked up many times. A much larger clone sits a single nucleotide away, making a read error possible. The chain carries TRBV20-1 and TRBJ2-7, with 7 bases aligning to TRBD1. Germline lookup yields CDR1 DFQATT and CDR2 SNEGSKA (reference sequence). CDR3 length: 13 amino acids. V shed 5 bases and J 5 bases; nucleotides not matched to a gene: 9. The CDR3 region has the DNA TGCAGTGCTTCCGACAGGGAGCCCCACGAGCAGTACTTC. It translates to CSASDREPHEQYF.

The chain links TRBV9 to TRBJ2-1; 9 bases fit TRBD2. The CDR3 length is 16 residues. The junction had 13 bases not matched to a gene; V was cut back by 0 bases and J by 12 bases. Germline CDR1 is SGDLS and CDR2 is YYNGEE. The CDR3 is CASSVGISGGVGGQFF. Written as DNA, the CDR3 is TGTGCCAGCAGCGTAGGGATTAGCGGGGGAGTGGGGGGGCAGTTCTTC.

Many counts were recorded for this clonotype. The chain joins TRBV6-1 to TRBJ2-4; D is ambiguous. This CDR3 has 16 residues. Per the germline V gene, CDR1 is MNHNS and CDR2 is SASEGT. With 3 bases removed from V and 1 base from J, the gap between germline ends came to 13 bases. Here the CDR3 reads CASSDPSIMAKNIQYF. Here the CDR3 DNA reads TGTGCCAGCAGTGACCCTAGTATCATGGCCAAAAACATTCAGTACTTC.

This chain joins TRBV6-5 and TRBJ2-6, with D possibly being TRBD1 or TRBD2 (5 bases each). CDR3 size: 17 residues. Germline lookup yields CDR1 MNHEY and CDR2 SVGAGI. V lost 5 bases, J lost 1 base, and 15 bases lay in between. This CDR3 is CASSPGALSSGANVLTF. DNA for the CDR3: TGTGCCAGCAGTCCCGGGGCTCTGTCTTCTGGGGCCAACGTCCTGACTTTC.

This clonotype was found a few times. The V and J genes are TRBV7-2 and TRBJ2-5; TRBD2 matches at 15 bases. CDR1 SGHTA and CDR2 FQGNSA come from the germline V gene. The CDR3 covers 17 residues. V trimming: 4 bases; J trimming: 5 bases; junction bases outside the gene matches: 8. CDR3 protein: CASSSGLAGGQGETQYF. The CDR3 DNA reads as TGTGCCAGCAGCTCGGGACTAGCGGGAGGTCAGGGGGAGACCCAGTACTTC.

V gene TRBV6-1 combines with J gene TRBJ2-7, with D possibly matching TRBD2 (5 bases). The CDR3 extends over 16 amino acids. Germline V gene data show CDR1 as MNHNS and CDR2 as SASEGT. Trimming stripped 1 base from V and 3 bases from J, with 16 bases between. The CDR3 is CASSEEGGSSYYEQYF. The CDR3 bases are TGTGCCAGCAGTGAAGAAGGAGGTTCGTCTTACTACGAGCAGTACTTC.

The sample holds many counts of this clonotype. The chain recombines TRBV6-2 or TRBV6-3 with TRBJ1-2, with 10 bases that match TRBD1. V trimming: 6 bases; J trimming: 3 bases; junction bases outside the gene matches: 13. This CDR3 is built from 17 residues. Germline V gene lookup returns CDR1 MNHEY and CDR2 SVGEGT. The CDR3 region is CASSTGTGDQVYYGYTF. CDR3 coding DNA: TGTGCCAGCAGCACCGGGACAGGGGACCAAGTCTACTATGGCTACACCTTC.